This passage covers 11 T cell receptor beta chains from one sample sequenced in a study of shared clonotypes between healthy human individuals. Generated by immunoSEQ multiplex PCR, the TCRdb table keeps only in-frame clones and is missing some. The repertoire holds some 2.3 million clones, with over 90% as singletons. Sample: naive CD4+ T cells from PBMCs. Subset: CD45RA+ positively selected. The receptors were sampled from a young man in good health. Some clones in this sample may be carry-over from other donors' samples.

This chain joins TRBV5-1 and TRBJ1-1; D gene unclear. Germline V lookup: CDR1 SGHRS, CDR2 YFSETQ. V was cut by 4 bases and J by 2 bases, with 15 bases left in between. CDR3 length: 15 residues. The CDR3, as DNA: TGCGCCAGCAGCCCTGGGAACAAAAGAAACACTGAAGCTTTCTTT. Protein product: CASSPGNKRNTEAFF.

The chain has TRBV9 and TRBJ2-3; 14 positions agree with TRBD2. CDR1 is SGDLS and CDR2 is YYNGEE in the germline V gene. J lost 3 bases, V lost 0 bases, and 6 bases had no gene match. The CDR3 extends over 18 amino acids. The CDR3 region is CASSVDPTSGRGTDTQYF. DNA for the CDR3: TGTGCCAGCAGCGTAGATCCGACTAGCGGGAGGGGGACAGATACGCAGTATTTT.

The gene calls are TRBV4-2 and TRBJ2-3; D remains ambiguous. Looked up from germline, CDR1 is LGHNA and CDR2 is YNFKEQ. The CDR3 runs to 16 residues. Trimming shortened V by 0 bases and J by 4 bases, and 14 bases separated the two germline ends. CDR3 region: CASSQDGAQRPDTQYF. The CDR3 coding sequence is TGTGCCAGCAGCCAAGATGGCGCCCAGCGTCCAGATACGCAGTATTTT.

This chain uses TRBV6-1 with TRBJ1-2, with D unclear. The CDR3 is 13 residues long. V lost 1 base to trimming and J lost 6 bases, with 9 bases between them. Germline V lookup: CDR1 MNHNS, CDR2 SASEGT. DNA for the CDR3: TGTGCCAGCAGTGAAGACAGTGTGGATGGCTACACCTTC. It yields the protein CASSEDSVDGYTF.

The CDR3: CASSLGYQETQYF. The CDR3 coding sequence is TGTGCCAGCAGCTTAGGCTACCAAGAGACCCAGTACTTC. The chain has TRBV7-2 and TRBJ2-5, with no clear D. Germline V gene lookup returns CDR1 SGHTA and CDR2 FQGNSA. The ends were cut back, 1 base at V and 0 bases at J, with 3 bases in the middle. This CDR3 region has 13 residues.

The chain links TRBV15 to TRBJ1-1; D is uncertain. Trimming took 8 bases from V and 5 from J, leaving 15 bases between them. CDR3 length: 13 residues. CDR1 LNHNV and CDR2 YYDKDF come from the germline V gene (reference sequence). The CDR3 DNA is TGTGCCACCTCGCAGGCCCCGAGGACTGAAGCTTTCTTT. The encoded protein is CATSQAPRTEAFF. Full variable domain (rest looked up from reference TRBV15 and TRBJ1-1): DAMVIQNPRYQVTQFGKPVTLSCSQTLNHNVMYWYQQKSSQAPKLLFHYYDKDFNNEADTPDNFQSRRPNTSFCFLDIRSPGLGDTAMYLCATSQAPRTEAFFGQGTRLTVV.

About this clone itself: This sample includes further DNA sequences coding for the same CDR3. The chain uses TRBV2 and TRBJ2-7; tentatively, D is TRBD1 (5 bases). CDR3 length: 13 residues. Trimming removed 6 bases from V and 1 base from J, with 10 bases in between. Per the germline V gene, CDR1 is SNHLY and CDR2 is FYNNEI. This CDR3 reads CASRGTGSYEQYF. In nucleotides, the CDR3 is TGTGCCAGCAGGGGAACAGGATCCTACGAGCAGTACTTC.

In this sample, this clone turned up once. The V gene is TRBV7-2, the J gene TRBJ1-3; D not certain. The CDR3 length is 16 residues. Trimming cost V 1 base and J 0 bases, with 10 bases left between them. The germline V gene encodes CDR1 SGHTA and CDR2 FQGNSA. Here the CDR3 reads CASSLGPVLSGNTIYF. Here the CDR3 DNA reads TGTGCCAGCAGCTTAGGACCGGTTCTCTCTGGAAACACCATATATTTT.

The rearrangement links TRBV18 to TRBJ2-4; 7 positions match TRBD2. Germline CDR1 is KGHSH and CDR2 is LQKENI. This CDR3 comprises 16 residues. V trimming: 2 bases; J trimming: 1 base; junction bases outside the gene matches: 5. CDR3 protein: CASSPMPGGAKNIQYF. The CDR3 nucleotides read TGTGCCAGCTCACCAATGCCCGGGGGGGCCAAAAACATTCAGTACTTC.

The chain has TRBV7-2 and TRBJ2-2; maybe TRBD2 (5 bases). CDR1 is SGHTA, CDR2 FQGNSA, per germline. This CDR3 has 15 amino acids. V lost 2 bases and J lost 0, with 7 bases in between. The CDR3: CASSLSGANTGELFF. The CDR3 coding sequence is TGTGCCAGCAGCTTAAGCGGCGCGAACACCGGGGAGCTGTTTTTT.

V usage is TRBV15 and J usage is TRBJ2-7; 7 bases agree with TRBD2. The CDR3 is 17 residues long. V lost 0 bases and J lost 6; bases outside the gene matches: 14. The germline CDR1 and CDR2 sequences are LNHNV and YYDKDF (reference sequence). In DNA, the CDR3 is TGTGCCACCAGCAGAGAATTGGCCCGCCTAGCGGCGGGCGAGCAGTACTTC. Translating gives CATSRELARLAAGEQYF. Together with reference TRBV15 and TRBJ2-7, the CDR3 gives the full variable domain: DAMVIQNPRYQVTQFGKPVTLSCSQTLNHNVMYWYQQKSSQAPKLLFHYYDKDFNNEADTPDNFQSRRPNTSFCFLDIRSPGLGDTAMYLCATSRELARLAAGEQYFGPGTRLTVT.